This TCR beta chain was observed in a study of blood T cell repertoires in COVID-19. The authors' processing: Counts of nucleated cells, estimated from reference gene primer amplification, were obtained. The repertoire was sequenced with immunoSEQ multiplex PCR; TCRdb's copy has only in-frame clones and lacks some. V and J calls and clone size are those listed in that table; D and trimming were worked out from the DNA. The data show approximately 100,000 clones, 70% to 85% seen once. There are a few counts of this clone. This TCR came from a woman older than 75 with active or convalescent COVID-19. Material for sequencing was peripheral blood.

The CDR3 region has the DNA TGCGCCAGCAGCGACACAGGGGGAAATCAGCCCCAGCATTTT. This translates into CASSDTGGNQPQHF. The chain employs TRBV4-1 and TRBJ1-5; 8 bases are shared with TRBD1. This CDR3 spans 14 amino acids. Germline CDR1 and CDR2: MGHRA and YSYEKL. Losses at the gene ends were 5 bases for V and 4 bases for J; bases not matched to a gene: 4.